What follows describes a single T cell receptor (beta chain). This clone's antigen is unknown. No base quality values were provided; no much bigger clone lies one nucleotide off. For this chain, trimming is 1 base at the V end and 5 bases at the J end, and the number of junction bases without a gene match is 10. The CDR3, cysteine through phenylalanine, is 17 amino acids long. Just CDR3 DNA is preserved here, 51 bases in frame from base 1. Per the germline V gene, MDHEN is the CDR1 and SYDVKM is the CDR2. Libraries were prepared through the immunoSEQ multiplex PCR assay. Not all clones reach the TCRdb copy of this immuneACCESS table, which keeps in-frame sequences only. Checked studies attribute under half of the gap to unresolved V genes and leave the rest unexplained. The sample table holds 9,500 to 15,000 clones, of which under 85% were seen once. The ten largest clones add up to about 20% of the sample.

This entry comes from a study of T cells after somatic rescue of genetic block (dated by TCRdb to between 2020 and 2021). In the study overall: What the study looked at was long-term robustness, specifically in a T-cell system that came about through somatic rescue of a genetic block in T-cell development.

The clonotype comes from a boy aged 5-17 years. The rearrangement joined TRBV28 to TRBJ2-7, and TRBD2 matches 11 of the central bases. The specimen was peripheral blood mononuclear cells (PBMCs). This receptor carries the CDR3 CASSLLAGGPVGHEQYF. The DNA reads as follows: TGTGCCAGCAGTTTATTAGCGGGGGGGCCTGTGGGTCACGAGCAGTACTTC.